Shown below are 4 T cell receptor beta chains from a single sample sequenced in a study of cytomegalovirus exposure and HLA in healthy donors. PCR amplification relied on 60 Vbeta primers (plus 13 Jbeta primers). Clones were sequenced by immunoSEQ multiplex PCR, and TCRdb holds only the in-frame ones, with some missing. This sample has tens of thousands of clones, with around 8% found just once. Specimen: PBMCs. These receptors originate from a man aged 45-65 years in good health and CMV-seronegative.

The chain carries TRBV30 and TRBJ2-7; 9 bases line up with TRBD1. Germline V gene lookup returns CDR1 GTSNPN and CDR2 SVGIG (reference sequence). The CDR3 is 15 amino acids. Germline trimming cut 4 bases from V and 1 base from J; bases unmatched to any gene: 8. CDR3: CAWKRQGGLSYEQYF. CDR3 sequence (DNA): TGTGCCTGGAAACGACAGGGGGGCCTGTCCTACGAGCAGTACTTC.

The chain links TRBV9 to TRBJ2-2, with 9 nucleotides matching TRBD2. The CDR3 runs to 15 residues. Unmatched junction bases numbered 1, after V lost 1 base and J lost 3 bases. CDR1 and CDR2 from the germline V gene are SGDLS and YYNGEE. The CDR3 region is CASSVIAGDTGELFF. Here the CDR3 DNA reads TGTGCCAGCAGCGTAATAGCGGGGGACACCGGGGAGCTGTTTTTT.

This clone showed up just a few times. The J gene is TRBJ2-5, the V gene TRBV6-1; D not resolved. The CDR3 runs 15 residues. V lost 4 bases to trimming and J lost 4 bases, with 16 bases between them. CDR1 is MNHNS, CDR2 SASEGT, per germline. The CDR3 spells CASSARVPEPETQYF. In DNA, the CDR3 is TGTGCCAGCAGTGCCCGGGTCCCAGAACCAGAGACCCAGTACTTC.

The sample holds a few counts of this clone. The gene calls are TRBV19 and TRBJ1-1, with 7 bases that match TRBD1. The CDR3 runs to 15 residues. V dropped 8 bases and J dropped 1; count of bases not matched to a gene: 10. CDR1 and CDR2 from the germline V gene are LNHDA and SQIVND (reference sequence). This CDR3 reads CASSRGPGANTEAFF. In nucleotides, the CDR3 is TGTGCCAGTTCGAGGGGGCCGGGAGCGAACACTGAAGCTTTCTTT.